The 9 T cell receptor beta chains below come from one sample, sequenced in a study of cytomegalovirus exposure and HLA in healthy donors. Amplification used 60 Vbeta primers and 13 Jbeta primers. Assay: immunoSEQ multiplex PCR; the TCRdb copy retains only in-frame clones and omits some. The sample has some 120,000 clones, more than 65% seen once. Sequencing used PBMCs. These receptors all come from a man between 18 and 29 years old in good health and CMV-seronegative.

The V call is TRBV6-5, the J call TRBJ2-5; 9 nucleotides agree with TRBD1. The J call is doubtful: the DNA matches TRBJ2-7 better. Germline V gives CDR1 MNHEY, CDR2 SVGAGI. The CDR3 is 13 amino acids. For the CDR3, the DNA is TGTGCCAGCAGTTACTCGACAGGGGGCGAGCAGTACTTC. Its translation: CASSYSTGGEQYF.

This clone was recorded once. This sequence joins TRBV5-4 and TRBJ2-3; a possible D gene is TRBD1 (5 bases). Germline V gene lookup returns CDR1 SGHNT and CDR2 YYREEE (reference sequence). This CDR3 contains 16 residues. Trimming shortened V by 3 bases and J by 3 bases, and 17 bases separated the two germline ends. CDR3 sequence (DNA): TGTGCCAGCAGCTATGACAGTTTGGCTAAGACAGATACGCAGTATTTT. Amino acid sequence: CASSYDSLAKTDTQYF.

The chain is built from TRBV5-1 and TRBJ2-2; D is unresolved. The V and J ends lost 4 bases and 3 bases respectively, with 10 bases between them. CDR3 length: 14 residues. Looked up from germline, CDR1 is SGHRS and CDR2 is YFSETQ. The CDR3 region has the DNA TGCGCCAGCAGCCCCGTTCGAGACACCGGGGAGCTGTTTTTT. As protein: CASSPVRDTGELFF.

V is TRBV6-5 and J is TRBJ2-1, with D maybe TRBD2 (6 bases). The CDR3 runs 16 residues. Looked up from germline, CDR1 is MNHEY and CDR2 is SVGAGI. Trimming left V 0 bases short and J 0 bases short, with 9 bases between. This chain's CDR3 is CASSYSRGSSYNEQFF. Written as DNA, the CDR3 is TGTGCCAGCAGTTACTCACGGGGGAGCTCCTACAATGAGCAGTTCTTC.

The chain uses TRBV13 and TRBJ1-1; TRBD1 aligns across 7 bases. This CDR3 has 14 residues. V shed 3 bases, J shed 0 bases, and the junction held 1 base outside the gene matches. Germline values: CDR1 PRHDT, CDR2 FYEKMQ (reference sequence). The CDR3 DNA follows: TGTGCCAGCAGCTTTGGACAGGTGAACACTGAAGCTTTCTTT. It encodes CASSFGQVNTEAFF. The complete variable domain, with remaining parts taken from reference TRBV13 and TRBJ1-1, reads AAGVIQSPRHLIKEKRETATLKCYPIPRHDTVYWYQQGPGQDPQFLISFYEKMQSDKGSIPDRFSAQQFSDYHSELNMSSLELGDSALYFCASSFGQVNTEAFFGQGTRLTVV.

The chain employs TRBV5-6 and TRBJ1-4; D not resolved. With 0 bases removed from V and 7 bases from J, the gap between germline ends came to 16 bases. The germline CDR1 and CDR2 sequences are SGHDT and YYEEEE. The CDR3 has 16 residues. The CDR3 reads CASSLANGLEGEKLFF. The CDR3, as DNA: TGTGCCAGCAGCTTGGCCAACGGACTTGAGGGTGAAAAACTGTTTTTT.

The J gene is TRBJ2-5, the V gene TRBV6-5; 7 nucleotides align to TRBD1. There are 14 residues in the CDR3. Germline assignment: CDR1 MNHEY and CDR2 SVGAGI. V shed 6 bases and J 1 base; nucleotides not matched to a gene: 5. CDR3 coding DNA: TGTGCCAGCAGAACGACAGGGATCCAAGAGACCCAGTACTTC. Residues: CASRTTGIQETQYF.

This chain's CDR3 is CATSREAGQAFNYGYTF. In DNA, the CDR3 is TGTGCCACCAGCAGAGAGGCTGGACAGGCTTTTAACTATGGCTACACCTTC. The chain has TRBV15 and TRBJ1-2, with 7 bases matching TRBD1. Germline V gives CDR1 LNHNV, CDR2 YYDKDF (reference sequence). Losses at the gene ends were 0 bases for V and 1 base for J; bases not matched to a gene: 8. CDR3 length equals 17 residues.

J is TRBJ1-2 and V is TRBV29-1, with 8 nucleotides matching TRBD1. This CDR3 has 12 residues. Looked up from germline, CDR1 is SQVTM and CDR2 is ANQGSEA. Trimming took 7 bases from V and 8 from J; bases not matched to a gene: 9. The CDR3 nucleotides read TGCAGCGCCTTCAGGGGGCAGGGAGGCTACACCTTC. Translating it yields CSAFRGQGGYTF.